This T cell receptor (beta chain) was recorded in a study of shared clonotypes between healthy human individuals. As concerns this clone: Its antigen is still unknown.

Germline CDR1 is GTSNPN and CDR2 is SVGIG (reference sequence). J was trimmed by 5 bases and V by 5 bases; bases with no gene match: 9. This CDR3 has 14 residues. Only in-frame clones appear in the TCRdb table, and some are missing; sequencing was by immunoSEQ multiplex PCR. Of 2 million to 2.5 million clones in the sample, roughly 94% were seen once. Study-wide results and caveats: The donor pool, a small one, limited the genetic and exposure-history diversity represented.

This sequence joins TRBV30 and TRBJ1-1; 9 bases fit TRBD1. The receptor was derived from a man between 18 and 35 years old in good health. Sequencing was done on a sample of naive CD4+ T cells sorted from blood. Subset given: CD45RA+ positively selected. The CDR3 sequence: CAWETGTGMTEAFF. The CDR3 DNA sequence: TGTGCCTGGGAGACGGGGACAGGGATGACTGAAGCTTTCTTT.